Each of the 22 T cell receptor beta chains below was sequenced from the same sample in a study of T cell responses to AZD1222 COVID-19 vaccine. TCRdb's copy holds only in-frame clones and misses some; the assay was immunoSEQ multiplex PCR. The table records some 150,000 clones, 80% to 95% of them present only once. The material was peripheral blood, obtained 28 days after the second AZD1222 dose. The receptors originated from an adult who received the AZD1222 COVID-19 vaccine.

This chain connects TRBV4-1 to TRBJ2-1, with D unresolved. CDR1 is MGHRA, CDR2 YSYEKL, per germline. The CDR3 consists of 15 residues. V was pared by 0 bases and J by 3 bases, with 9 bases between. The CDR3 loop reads CASSQDSDGYNEQFF. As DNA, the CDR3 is TGCGCCAGCAGCCAAGATTCAGACGGCTACAATGAGCAGTTCTTC.

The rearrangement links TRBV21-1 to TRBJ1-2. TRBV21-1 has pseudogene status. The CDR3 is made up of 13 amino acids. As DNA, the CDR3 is TGTGCCCCCGGAGTGTGGGGTTTCTATGGCTACACCTTC. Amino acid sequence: CAPGVWGFYGYTF.

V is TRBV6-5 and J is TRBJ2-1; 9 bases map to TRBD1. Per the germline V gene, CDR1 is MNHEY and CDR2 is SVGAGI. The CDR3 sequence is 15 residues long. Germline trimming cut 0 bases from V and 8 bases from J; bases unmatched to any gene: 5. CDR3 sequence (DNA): TGTGCCAGCAGTTACTCAGACAGGGGGGGGTATGAGCAGTTCTTC. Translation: CASSYSDRGGYEQFF.

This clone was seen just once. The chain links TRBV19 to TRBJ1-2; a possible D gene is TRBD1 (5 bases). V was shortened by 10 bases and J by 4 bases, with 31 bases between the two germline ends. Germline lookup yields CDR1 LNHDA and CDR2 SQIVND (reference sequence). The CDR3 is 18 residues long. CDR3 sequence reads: CATKDRGTGEERVYGYTF. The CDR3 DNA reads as TGTGCCACCAAGGATCGCGGGACCGGGGAAGAGCGAGTCTATGGCTACACCTTC.

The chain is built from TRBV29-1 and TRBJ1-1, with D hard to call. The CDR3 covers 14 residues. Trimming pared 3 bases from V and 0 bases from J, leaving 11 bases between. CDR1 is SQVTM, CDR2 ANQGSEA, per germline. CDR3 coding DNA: TGCAGCGTTGAGTTCGCGGGCTTGAACACTGAAGCTTTCTTT. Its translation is CSVEFAGLNTEAFF. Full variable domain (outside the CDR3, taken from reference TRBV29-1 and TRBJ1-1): SAVISQKPSRDICQRGTSLTIQCQVDSQVTMMFWYRQQPGQSLTLIATANQGSEATYESGFVIDKFPISRPNLTFSTLTVSNMSPEDSSIYLCSVEFAGLNTEAFFGQGTRLTVV.

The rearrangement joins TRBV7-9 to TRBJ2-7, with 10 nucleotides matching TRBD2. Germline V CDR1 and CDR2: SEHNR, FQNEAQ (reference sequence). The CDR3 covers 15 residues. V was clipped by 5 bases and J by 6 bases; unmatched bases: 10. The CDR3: CASSPPSGRAGEQYF. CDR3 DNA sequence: TGTGCCAGCAGCCCACCCAGCGGGAGGGCAGGCGAGCAGTACTTC. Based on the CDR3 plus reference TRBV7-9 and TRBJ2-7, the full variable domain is DTGVSQNPRHKITKRGQNVTFRCDPISEHNRLYWYRQTLGQGPEFLTYFQNEAQLEKSRLLSDRFSAERPKGSFSTLEIQRTEQGDSAMYLCASSPPSGRAGEQYFGPGTRLTVT.

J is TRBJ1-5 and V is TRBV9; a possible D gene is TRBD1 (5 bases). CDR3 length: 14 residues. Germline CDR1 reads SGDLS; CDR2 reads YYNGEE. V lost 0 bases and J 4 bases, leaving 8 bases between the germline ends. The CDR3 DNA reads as TGTGCCAGCAGCGTAGACGGGGGAAATCAGCCCCAGCATTTT. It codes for CASSVDGGNQPQHF.

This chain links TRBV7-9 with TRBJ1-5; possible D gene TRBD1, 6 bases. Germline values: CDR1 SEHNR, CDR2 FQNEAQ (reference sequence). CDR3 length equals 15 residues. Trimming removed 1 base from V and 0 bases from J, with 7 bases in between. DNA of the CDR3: TGTGCCAGCAGCTTAGGGGGGCCTAGCAATCAGCCCCAGCATTTT. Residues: CASSLGGPSNQPQHF.

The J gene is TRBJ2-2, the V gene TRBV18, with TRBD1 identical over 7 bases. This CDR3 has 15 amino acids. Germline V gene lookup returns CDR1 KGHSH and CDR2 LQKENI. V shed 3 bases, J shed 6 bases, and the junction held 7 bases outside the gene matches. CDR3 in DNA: TGTGCCAGCTCACCGATCACAGGGGCCTCCGGGGAGCTGTTTTTT. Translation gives CASSPITGASGELFF.

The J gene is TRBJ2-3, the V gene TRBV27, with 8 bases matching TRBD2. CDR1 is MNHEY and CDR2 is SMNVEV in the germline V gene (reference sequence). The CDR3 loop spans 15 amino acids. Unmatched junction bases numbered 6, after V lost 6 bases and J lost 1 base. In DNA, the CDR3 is TGTGCCAGCAGGAGCGGGAGCGCCCGCACAGATACGCAGTATTTT. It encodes CASRSGSARTDTQYF.

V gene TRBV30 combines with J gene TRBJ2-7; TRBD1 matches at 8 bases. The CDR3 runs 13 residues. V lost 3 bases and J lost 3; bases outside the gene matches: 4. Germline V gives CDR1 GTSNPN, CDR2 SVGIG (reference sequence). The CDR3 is CAWRADRGYEQYF. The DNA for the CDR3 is TGTGCCTGGAGGGCCGACAGGGGCTACGAGCAGTACTTC. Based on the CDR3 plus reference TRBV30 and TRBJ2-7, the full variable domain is SQTIHQWPATLVQPVGSPLSLECTVEGTSNPNLYWYRQAAGRGLQLLFYSVGIGQISSEVPQNLSASRPQDRQFILSSKKLLLSDSGFYLCAWRADRGYEQYFGPGTRLTVT.

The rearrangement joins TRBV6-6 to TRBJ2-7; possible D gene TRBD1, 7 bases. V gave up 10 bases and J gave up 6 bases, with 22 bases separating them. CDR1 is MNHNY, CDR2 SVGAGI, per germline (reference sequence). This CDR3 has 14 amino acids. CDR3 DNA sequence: TGTGCCATCTTGATCCCCCAGGGGGGTGGCGAGCAGTACTTC. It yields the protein CAILIPQGGGEQYF.

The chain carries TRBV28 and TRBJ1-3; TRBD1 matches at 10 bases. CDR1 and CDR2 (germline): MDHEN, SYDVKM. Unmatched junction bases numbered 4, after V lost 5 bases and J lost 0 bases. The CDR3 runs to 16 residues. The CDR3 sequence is CASSPGTGASGNTIYF. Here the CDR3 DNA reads TGTGCCAGCAGTCCCGGGACAGGGGCCTCTGGAAACACCATATATTTT.

The CDR3 DNA reads TGTGCCAGCAGCTTAGGACTAGCGGAGGGAGATACGCAGTATTTT. Its protein product is CASSLGLAEGDTQYF. The rearrangement links TRBV7-2 to TRBJ2-3; 9 nucleotides agree with TRBD2. The CDR3 runs to 15 residues. Germline V gives CDR1 SGHTA, CDR2 FQGNSA. With V trimmed by 1 base and J by 5 bases, 4 bases remained unmatched.

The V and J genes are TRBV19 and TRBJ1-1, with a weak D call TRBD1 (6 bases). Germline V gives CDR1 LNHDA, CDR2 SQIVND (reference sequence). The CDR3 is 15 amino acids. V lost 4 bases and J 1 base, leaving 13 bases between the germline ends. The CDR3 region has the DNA TGTGCCAGTAGTACAACCAGGACAGCGAACACTGAAGCTTTCTTT. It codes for CASSTTRTANTEAFF.

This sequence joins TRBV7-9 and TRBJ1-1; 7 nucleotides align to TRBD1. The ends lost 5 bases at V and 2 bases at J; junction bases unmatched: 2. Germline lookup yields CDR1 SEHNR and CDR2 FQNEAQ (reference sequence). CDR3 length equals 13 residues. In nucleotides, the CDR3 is TGTGCCAGCAGCCGGGACAGAAACACTGAAGCTTTCTTT. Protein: CASSRDRNTEAFF.

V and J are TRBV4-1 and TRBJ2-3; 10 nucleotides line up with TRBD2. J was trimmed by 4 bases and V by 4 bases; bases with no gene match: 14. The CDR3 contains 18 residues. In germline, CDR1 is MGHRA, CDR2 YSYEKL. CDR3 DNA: TGCGCCAGCAGCCGAGGGGGATCCACTAGCGGGATCGCAGATACGCAGTATTTT. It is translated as CASSRGGSTSGIADTQYF.

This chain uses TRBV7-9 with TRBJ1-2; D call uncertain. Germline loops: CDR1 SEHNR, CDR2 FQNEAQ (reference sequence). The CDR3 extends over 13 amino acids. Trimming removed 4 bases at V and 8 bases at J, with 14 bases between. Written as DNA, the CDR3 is TGTGCCAGCAGCTCCGTAAGCTCGGCGGGCTACACCTTC. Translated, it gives CASSSVSSAGYTF.

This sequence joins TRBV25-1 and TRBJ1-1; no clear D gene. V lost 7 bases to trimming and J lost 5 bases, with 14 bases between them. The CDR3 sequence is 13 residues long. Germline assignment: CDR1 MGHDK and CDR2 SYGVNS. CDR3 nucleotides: TGTGCCAGCACCTCCCGGCTTCGGACTGAAGCTTTCTTT. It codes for CASTSRLRTEAFF.

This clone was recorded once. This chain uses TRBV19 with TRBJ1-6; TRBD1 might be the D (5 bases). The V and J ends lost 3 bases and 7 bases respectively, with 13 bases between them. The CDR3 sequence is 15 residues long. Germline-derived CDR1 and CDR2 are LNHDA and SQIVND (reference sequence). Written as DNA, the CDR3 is TGTGCCAGTAGTATTCAGGGACGTACGAATTCACCCCTCCACTTT. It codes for CASSIQGRTNSPLHF.

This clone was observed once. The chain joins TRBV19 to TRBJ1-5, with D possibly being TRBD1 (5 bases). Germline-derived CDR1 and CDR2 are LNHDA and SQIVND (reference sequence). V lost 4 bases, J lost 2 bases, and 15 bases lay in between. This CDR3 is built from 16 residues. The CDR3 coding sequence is TGTGCCAGTAGTACCTTACCCTTGACAGGCAATCAGCCCCAGCATTTT. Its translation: CASSTLPLTGNQPQHF.

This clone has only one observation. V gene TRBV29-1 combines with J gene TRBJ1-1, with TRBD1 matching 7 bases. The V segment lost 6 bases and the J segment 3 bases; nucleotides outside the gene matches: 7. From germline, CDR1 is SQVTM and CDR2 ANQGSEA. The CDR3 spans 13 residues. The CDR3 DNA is TGCAGCGTGCACAGGGGACGTGACACTGAAGCTTTCTTT. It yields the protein CSVHRGRDTEAFF.